This T cell receptor beta chain was identified in a study of blood T cell repertoires in COVID-19 (dated by TCRdb to the early 2020s). In the study overall: Collaborator samples came from the United States, Italy and Spain and covered acute and convalescent phases of COVID-19. The prospective study material was composed of cDNA or gDNA derived from T cells, B-cell-depleted T cells, or PBMCs. Subjects who had been exposed to COVID-19, were actively infected with it, or had recovered from it provided the deeply sampled blood TCRbeta repertoires that made up the dataset. The repertoires were released in a freely available public database meant as a resource for research on the immune response to SARS-CoV-2. Samples came from the ongoing ImmuneRACE study (first 160 participants) plus 1,254 subjects from 6 global collaborators. Nearly every sample came with metadata listing a de-identified subject ID, COVID-19 status, age in years and sex. Where available, HLA class I and class II types were taken from metadata supplied by the sample provider and were not determined by assay-based typing. Summary of the overall study and its limitations: The quantity of clinical and demographic metadata differed by source and by participant and was supplied without curation.

About this clone: No antigen is known for it. Base qualities were left out, and no much larger clone turns up one base away.

TCRbeta CDR3 regions were amplified from genomic DNA by means of the immunoSEQ Assay, a bias-controlled multiplex PCR. In the authors' own workflow: Nucleated cell counts per sample were estimated from amplification of reference gene primers within the assay. Sequence reads were collapsed and filtered to measure the absolute abundance of every unique TCRbeta CDR3 rearrangement. For each sample, productive Simpson clonality was calculated as the square root of Simpson's diversity index across productive rearrangements. TCRdb carries this immuneACCESS record with in-frame sequences only. Its versions omit some clonotypes, under half of them owing to an unresolved V gene in the studies checked, with the rest unexplained. V and J calls and clone size come straight from that table; D and trimming were deduced from the DNA. The sample profile shows 200,000 to 300,000 clones; around nine tenths of them were found once. Around 2.4% of the sample comes from the top ten.

From a lookup of the germline V gene, CDR1 and CDR2 are SGHVS and FQNEAQ. The cysteine opens and the phenylalanine closes a CDR3 of 14 amino acids. Just the 42-base CDR3 DNA is kept, in frame starting at base 1. The junction carries 17 bases between V and J, which are trimmed by 4 bases and 10 bases respectively. Participants in the prospective study were aged 18 to 89 years, lived in about two dozen United States geographic areas, and enrolled through a virtual design. In the prospective study, participants were assigned to cohorts based on the clinical history participants reported in a screening survey and a study questionnaire. Recovered participants in ImmuneRACE Cohort 3 were defined as having two consecutive negative NP/OP PCR tests, clearance from a healthcare professional, or resolution of symptoms. In the prospective study, mobile phlebotomists collected whole blood, serum and a nasopharyngeal or oropharyngeal swab from each participant. Prospective study participants could optionally give additional blood draws and questionnaires over a roughly 2-month period. Prospective study blood samples were shipped either frozen or at room temperature before DNA extraction.

The sample consisted of PBMCs or T cells enriched from blood (not recorded which). The receptor's source is a woman in her late teens or twenties who had recovered from COVID-19. The chain is made from TRBV7-8 and TRBJ2-1, and perhaps TRBD2 as D gene, on 6 matching bases. The CDR3 region has the sequence CASSSGTQPTEQFF. The DNA is TGTGCCAGCAGCTCGGGGACTCAACCCACCGAGCAGTTCTTC.